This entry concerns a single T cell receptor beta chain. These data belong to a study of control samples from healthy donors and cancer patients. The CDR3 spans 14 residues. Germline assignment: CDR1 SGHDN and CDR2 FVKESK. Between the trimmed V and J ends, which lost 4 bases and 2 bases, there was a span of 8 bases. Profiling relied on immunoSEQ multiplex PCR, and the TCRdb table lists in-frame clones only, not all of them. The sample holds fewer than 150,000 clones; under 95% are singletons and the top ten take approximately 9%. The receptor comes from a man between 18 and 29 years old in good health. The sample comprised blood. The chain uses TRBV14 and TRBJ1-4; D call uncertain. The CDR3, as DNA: TGTGCCAGCAGCCCGGGAGGGACTAATGAAAAACTGTTTTTT. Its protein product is CASSPGGTNEKLFF.